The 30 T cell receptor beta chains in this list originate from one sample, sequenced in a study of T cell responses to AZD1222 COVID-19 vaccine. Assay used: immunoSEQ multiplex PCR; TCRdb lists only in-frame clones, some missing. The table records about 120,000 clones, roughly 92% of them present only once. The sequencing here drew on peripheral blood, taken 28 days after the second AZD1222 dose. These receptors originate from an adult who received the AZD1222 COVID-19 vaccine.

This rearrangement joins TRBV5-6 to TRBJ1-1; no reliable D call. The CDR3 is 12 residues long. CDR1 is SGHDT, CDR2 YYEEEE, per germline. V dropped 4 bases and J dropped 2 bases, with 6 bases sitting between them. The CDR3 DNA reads TGTGCCAGCAGCCGACATAACACTGAAGCTTTCTTT. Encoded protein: CASSRHNTEAFF.

CDR3 amino acids: CASSLNTGELFF. The CDR3 coding sequence is TGTGCCAGCAGTCTTAACACCGGGGAGCTGTTTTTT. The chain uses TRBV9 and TRBJ2-2; D unresolved. Deletions cut 5 bases from V and 2 bases from J, with 4 bases between. CDR3 length equals 12 residues. The germline gives CDR1 SGDLS, CDR2 YYNGEE. The full variable domain, in which reference TRBV9 and TRBJ2-2 provide the parts outside the CDR3, is DSGVTQTPKHLITATGQRVTLRCSPRSGDLSVYWYQQSLDQGLQFLIQYYNGEERAKGNILERFSAQQFPDLHSELNLSSLELGDSALYFCASSLNTGELFFGEGSRLTVL.

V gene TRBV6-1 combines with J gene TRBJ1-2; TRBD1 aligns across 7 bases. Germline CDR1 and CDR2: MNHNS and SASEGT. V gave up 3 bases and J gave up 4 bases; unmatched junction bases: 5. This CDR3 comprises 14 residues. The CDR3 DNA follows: TGTGCCAGCAGTGAGACAGGGTGGCCCTATGGCTACACCTTC. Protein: CASSETGWPYGYTF.

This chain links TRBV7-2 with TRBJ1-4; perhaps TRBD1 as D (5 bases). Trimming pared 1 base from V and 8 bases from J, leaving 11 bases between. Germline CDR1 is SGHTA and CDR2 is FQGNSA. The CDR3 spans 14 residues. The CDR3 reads CASSLGGIREKLFF. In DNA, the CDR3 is TGTGCCAGCAGCTTAGGGGGGATAAGAGAAAAACTGTTTTTT.

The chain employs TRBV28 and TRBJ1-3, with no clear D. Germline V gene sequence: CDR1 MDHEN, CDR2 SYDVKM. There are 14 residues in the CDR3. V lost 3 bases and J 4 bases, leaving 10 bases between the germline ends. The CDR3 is CASSLEGNGNTIYF. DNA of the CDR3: TGTGCCAGCAGTTTGGAAGGGAACGGAAACACCATATATTTT.

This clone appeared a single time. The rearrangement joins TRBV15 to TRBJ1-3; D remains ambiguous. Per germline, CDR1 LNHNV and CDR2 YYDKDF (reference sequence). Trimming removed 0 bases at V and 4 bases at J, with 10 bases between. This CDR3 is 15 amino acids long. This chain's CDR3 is CATSRDLTTGNTIYF. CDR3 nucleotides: TGTGCCACCAGCAGAGATCTCACGACCGGAAACACCATATATTTT.

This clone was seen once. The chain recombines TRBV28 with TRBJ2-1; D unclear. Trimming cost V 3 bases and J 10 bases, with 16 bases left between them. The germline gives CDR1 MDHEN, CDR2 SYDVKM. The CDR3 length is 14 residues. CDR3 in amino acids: CASSFRVDRLEQFF. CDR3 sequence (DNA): TGTGCCAGCAGTTTCCGGGTCGATCGATTGGAGCAGTTCTTC.

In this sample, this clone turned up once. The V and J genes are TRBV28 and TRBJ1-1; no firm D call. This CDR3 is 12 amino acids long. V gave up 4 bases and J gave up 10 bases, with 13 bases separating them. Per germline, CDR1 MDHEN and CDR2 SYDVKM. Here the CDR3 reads CASSSDEGRAFF. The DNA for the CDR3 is TGTGCCAGCAGTTCCGACGAGGGAAGAGCTTTCTTT.

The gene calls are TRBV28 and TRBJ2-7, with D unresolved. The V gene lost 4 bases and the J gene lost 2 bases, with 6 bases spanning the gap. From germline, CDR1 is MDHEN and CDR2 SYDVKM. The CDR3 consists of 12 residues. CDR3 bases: TGTGCCAGCAGTTCGGCTACCTACGAGCAGTACTTC. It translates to CASSSATYEQYF.

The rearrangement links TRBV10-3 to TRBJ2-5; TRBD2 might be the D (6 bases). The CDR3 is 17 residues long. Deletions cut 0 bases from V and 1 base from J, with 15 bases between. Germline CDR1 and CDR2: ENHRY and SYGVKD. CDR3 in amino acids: CAISESKTVGLQETQYF. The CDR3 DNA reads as TGTGCCATCAGTGAGTCGAAGACAGTGGGACTCCAAGAGACCCAGTACTTC.

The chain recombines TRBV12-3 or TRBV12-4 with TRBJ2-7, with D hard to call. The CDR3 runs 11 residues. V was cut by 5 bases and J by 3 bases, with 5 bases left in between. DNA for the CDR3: TGTGCCAGCAGTGGAAACTACGAGCAGTACTTC. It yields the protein CASSGNYEQYF.

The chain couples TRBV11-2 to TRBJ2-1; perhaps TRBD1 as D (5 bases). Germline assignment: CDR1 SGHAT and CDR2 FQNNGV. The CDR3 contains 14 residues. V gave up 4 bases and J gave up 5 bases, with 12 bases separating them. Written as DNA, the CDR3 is TGTGCCAGCAGCTCAGGGTGGACCAACAATGAGCAGTTCTTC. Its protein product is CASSSGWTNNEQFF.

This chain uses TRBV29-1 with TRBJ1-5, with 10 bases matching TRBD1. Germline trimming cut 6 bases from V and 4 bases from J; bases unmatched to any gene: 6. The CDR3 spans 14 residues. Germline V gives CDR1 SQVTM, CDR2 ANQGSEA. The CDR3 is CSVWTGGRNQPQHF. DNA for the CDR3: TGCAGCGTCTGGACAGGGGGTCGAAATCAGCCCCAGCATTTT. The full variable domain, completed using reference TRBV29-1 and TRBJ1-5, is SAVISQKPSRDICQRGTSLTIQCQVDSQVTMMFWYRQQPGQSLTLIATANQGSEATYESGFVIDKFPISRPNLTFSTLTVSNMSPEDSSIYLCSVWTGGRNQPQHFGDGTRLSIL.

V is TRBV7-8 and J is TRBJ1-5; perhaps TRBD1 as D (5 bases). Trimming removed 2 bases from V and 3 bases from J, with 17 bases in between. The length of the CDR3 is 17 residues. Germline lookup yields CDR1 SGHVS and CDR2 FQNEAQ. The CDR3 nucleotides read TGTGCCAGCAGCTTATTGGGAGCGGGACGGAACAATCAGCCCCAGCATTTT. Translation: CASSLLGAGRNNQPQHF.

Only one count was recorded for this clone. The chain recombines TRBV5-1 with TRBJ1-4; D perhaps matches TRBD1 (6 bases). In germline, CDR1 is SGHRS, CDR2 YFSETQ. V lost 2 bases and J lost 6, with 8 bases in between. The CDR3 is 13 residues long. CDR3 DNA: TGCGCCAGCAGCTTACACAGGGATGAAAAACTGTTTTTT. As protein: CASSLHRDEKLFF.

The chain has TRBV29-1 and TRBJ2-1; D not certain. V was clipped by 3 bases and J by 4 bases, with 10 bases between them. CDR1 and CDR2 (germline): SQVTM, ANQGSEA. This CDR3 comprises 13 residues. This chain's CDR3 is CSVDLGRYNEQFF. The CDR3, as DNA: TGCAGCGTTGACTTAGGGCGGTACAATGAGCAGTTCTTC.

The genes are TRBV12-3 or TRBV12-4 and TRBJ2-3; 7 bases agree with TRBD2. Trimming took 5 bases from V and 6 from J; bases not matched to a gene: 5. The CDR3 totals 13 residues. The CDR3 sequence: CASSDWGGDTQYF. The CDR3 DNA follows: TGTGCCAGCAGTGATTGGGGGGGGGATACGCAGTATTTT.

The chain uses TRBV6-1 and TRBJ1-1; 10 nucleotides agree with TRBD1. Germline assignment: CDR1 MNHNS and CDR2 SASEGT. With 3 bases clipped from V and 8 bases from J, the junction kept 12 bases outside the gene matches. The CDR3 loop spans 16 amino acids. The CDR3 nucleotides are TGTGCCAGCAGTGATGCGAACCGGGACAGGGGACGGGAAGCTTTCTTT. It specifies CASSDANRDRGREAFF.

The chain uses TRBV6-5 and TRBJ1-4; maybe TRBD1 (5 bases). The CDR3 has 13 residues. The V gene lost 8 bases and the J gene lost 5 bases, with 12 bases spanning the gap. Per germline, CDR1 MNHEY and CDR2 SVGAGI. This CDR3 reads CASSPSGNEKLFF. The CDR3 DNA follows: TGTGCCAGCTCTCCGTCAGGGAATGAAAAACTGTTTTTT.

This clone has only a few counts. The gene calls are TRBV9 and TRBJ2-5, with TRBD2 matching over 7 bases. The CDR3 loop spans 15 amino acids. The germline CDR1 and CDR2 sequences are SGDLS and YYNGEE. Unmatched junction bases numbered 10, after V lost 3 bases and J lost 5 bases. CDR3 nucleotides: TGTGCCAGCAGCGAGCGTGCGGGAGAGCTCGAGACCCAGTACTTC. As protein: CASSERAGELETQYF.

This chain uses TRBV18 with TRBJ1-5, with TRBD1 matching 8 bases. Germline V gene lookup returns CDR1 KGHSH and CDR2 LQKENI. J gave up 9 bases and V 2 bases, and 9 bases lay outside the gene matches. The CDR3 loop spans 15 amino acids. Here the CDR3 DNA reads TGTGCCAGCTCACCAGAGACAGGGGATTTGGGGCCCCAGCATTTT. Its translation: CASSPETGDLGPQHF.

The CDR3 region has the DNA TGTGCCACCAGCGGGCAAGGCGCGGGGGAGGGAGCAGATACGCAGTATTTT. Protein product: CATSGQGAGEGADTQYF. This chain connects TRBV15 to TRBJ2-3; 7 bases agree with TRBD2. Trimming at V came to 5 bases and at J to 4 bases, leaving 15 bases not matched to a gene. This CDR3 is 17 amino acids long. CDR1 is LNHNV and CDR2 is YYDKDF in the germline V gene (reference sequence).

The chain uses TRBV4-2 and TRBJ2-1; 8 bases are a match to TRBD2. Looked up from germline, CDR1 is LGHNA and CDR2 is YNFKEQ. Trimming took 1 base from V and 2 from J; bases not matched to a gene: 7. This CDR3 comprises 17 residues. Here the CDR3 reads CASSQGIAGKTYNEQFF. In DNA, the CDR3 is TGTGCCAGCAGCCAAGGGATAGCGGGGAAAACCTACAATGAGCAGTTCTTC.

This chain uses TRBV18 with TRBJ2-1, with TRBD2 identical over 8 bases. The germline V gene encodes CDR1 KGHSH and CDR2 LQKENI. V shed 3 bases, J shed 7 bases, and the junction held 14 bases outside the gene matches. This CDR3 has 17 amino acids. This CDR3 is CASSPPAREGPLNEQFF. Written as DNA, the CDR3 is TGTGCCAGCTCACCCCCGGCACGGGAGGGACCTTTGAATGAGCAGTTCTTC.

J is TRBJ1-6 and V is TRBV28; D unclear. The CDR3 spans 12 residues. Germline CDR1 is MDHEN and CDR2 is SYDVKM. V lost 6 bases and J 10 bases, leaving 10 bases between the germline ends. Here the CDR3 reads CASRTLDSPLHF. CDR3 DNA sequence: TGTGCCAGCAGGACGTTGGACTCACCCCTCCACTTT.

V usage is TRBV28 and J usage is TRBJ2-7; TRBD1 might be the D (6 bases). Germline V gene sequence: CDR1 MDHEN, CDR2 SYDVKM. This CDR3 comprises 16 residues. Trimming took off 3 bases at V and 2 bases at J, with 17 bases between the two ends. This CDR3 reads CASSFLPDRRTYEQYF. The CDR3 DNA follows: TGTGCCAGCAGTTTCCTCCCTGACAGGCGTACCTACGAGCAGTACTTC.

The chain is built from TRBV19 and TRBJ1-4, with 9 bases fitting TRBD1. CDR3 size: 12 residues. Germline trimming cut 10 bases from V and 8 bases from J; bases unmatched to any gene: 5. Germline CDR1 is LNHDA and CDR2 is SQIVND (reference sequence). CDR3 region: CATGGQGEKLFF. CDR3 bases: TGTGCCACGGGGGGACAGGGCGAAAAACTGTTTTTT.

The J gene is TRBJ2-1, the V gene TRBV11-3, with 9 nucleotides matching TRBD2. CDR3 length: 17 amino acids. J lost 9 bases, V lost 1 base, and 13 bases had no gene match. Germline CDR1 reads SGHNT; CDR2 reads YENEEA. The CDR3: CASSLGVSVAGVGEQFF. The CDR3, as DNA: TGTGCCAGCAGCTTAGGGGTTTCGGTAGCGGGAGTTGGTGAGCAGTTCTTC. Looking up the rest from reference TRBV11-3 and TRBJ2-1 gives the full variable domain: EAGVVQSPRYKIIEKKQPVAFWCNPISGHNTLYWYLQNLGQGPELLIRYENEEAVDDSQLPKDRFSAERLKGVDSTLKIQPAELGDSAVYLCASSLGVSVAGVGEQFFGPGTRLTVL.

The CDR3 bases are TGCAGCGTTGAAGGGAGGAAAGGGATTTCTGGAAACACCATATATTTT. It is translated as CSVEGRKGISGNTIYF. This chain links TRBV29-1 with TRBJ1-3; D not certain. This CDR3 region has 16 residues. Germline V gene data show CDR1 as SQVTM and CDR2 as ANQGSEA. V lost 1 base and J 1 base, leaving 14 bases between the germline ends. The whole variable domain, filled in from reference TRBV29-1 and TRBJ1-3, reads SAVISQKPSRDICQRGTSLTIQCQVDSQVTMMFWYRQQPGQSLTLIATANQGSEATYESGFVIDKFPISRPNLTFSTLTVSNMSPEDSSIYLCSVEGRKGISGNTIYFGEGSWLTVV.

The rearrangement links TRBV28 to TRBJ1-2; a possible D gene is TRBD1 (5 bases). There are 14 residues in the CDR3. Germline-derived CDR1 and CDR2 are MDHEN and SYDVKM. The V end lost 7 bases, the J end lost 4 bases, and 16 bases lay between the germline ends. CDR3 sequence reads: CASIPAGGGYGYTF. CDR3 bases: TGTGCCAGCATCCCCGCGGGGGGGGGCTATGGCTACACCTTC.